These 20 T cell receptor beta chains originate from one sample sequenced in a study of memory CD4+ T cells and cytomegalovirus serostatus (dated by TCRdb to about 2019). To prepare the library, the immunoSEQ multiplex PCR assay was applied. Held by TCRdb, this immuneACCESS table contains in-frame sequences only and omits some clones. Under half of the omission traces to an unresolved V gene where checked; the cause of the rest is unknown. For this sample the table gives approximately 52,000 clones, of which roughly 78% were detected only once. The top ten constitute under 0.9% of the sample. A FACSAria II was used to sort memory CD4+ T cells, defined as single viable CD3+CD4+CD8-CD45RO+ cells. Sequenced material: memory CD4+ T cells from blood. Every receptor here comes from an adult in good health and CMV-seronegative.

J is TRBJ1-6 and V is TRBV6-6; 7 positions match TRBD1. The junction had 5 bases not matched to a gene; V was cut back by 2 bases and J by 7 bases. Germline V gene data show CDR1 as MNHNY and CDR2 as SVGAGI (reference sequence). The CDR3 length is 15 residues. CDR3 in DNA: TGTGCCAGCAGTTACGTAGGGGGCGTCAATTCACCCCTCCACTTT. Protein product: CASSYVGGVNSPLHF.

This clone was seen more than once but under ten times. The chain uses TRBV5-6 and TRBJ2-1; weak D call: TRBD2 (5 bases). Deletions cut 0 bases from V and 8 bases from J, with 21 bases between. The CDR3 runs to 17 residues. Germline V gene sequence: CDR1 SGHDT, CDR2 YYEEEE. As DNA, the CDR3 is TGTGCCAGCAGCTTGGGTATTCGGCGGGCCCATCCCGATGAGCAGTTCTTC. Translating gives CASSLGIRRAHPDEQFF.

The chain recombines TRBV7-9 with TRBJ2-5; 8 nucleotides match TRBD1. This CDR3 spans 15 amino acids. CDR1 is SEHNR, CDR2 FQNEAQ, per germline (reference sequence). The trim removed 3 bases at V and 5 bases at J, leaving 8 bases unmatched. CDR3 bases: TGTGCCAGCAGCTTTCCAGGGGGCATTGCTGAGACCCAGTACTTC. Its protein is CASSFPGGIAETQYF. The full variable domain, rest sourced from reference TRBV7-9 and TRBJ2-5, is DTGVSQNPRHKITKRGQNVTFRCDPISEHNRLYWYRQTLGQGPEFLTYFQNEAQLEKSRLLSDRFSAERPKGSFSTLEIQRTEQGDSAMYLCASSFPGGIAETQYFGPGTRLLVL.

The V and J genes are TRBV4-1 and TRBJ1-2; tentatively, D is TRBD1 (5 bases). Per the germline V gene, CDR1 is MGHRA and CDR2 is YSYEKL. This CDR3 region has 15 residues. V was trimmed by 0 bases and J by 2 bases, leaving 10 bases between them. CDR3 region: CASSQEEGRNYGYTF. For the CDR3, the DNA is TGCGCCAGCAGCCAAGAGGAGGGGCGCAACTATGGCTACACCTTC.

The J gene is TRBJ1-5, the V gene TRBV10-3, with D perhaps matching TRBD1 (5 bases). The CDR3 loop spans 17 amino acids. With 3 bases removed from V and 1 base from J, the gap between germline ends came to 16 bases. CDR1 ENHRY and CDR2 SYGVKD come from the germline V gene. In nucleotides, the CDR3 is TGTGCCATCAGTGACCATGGTCAGGGCTTCAGCAATCAGCCCCAGCATTTT. Its protein is CAISDHGQGFSNQPQHF.

V and J are TRBV10-3 and TRBJ2-5; no reliable D call. Germline CDR1 is ENHRY and CDR2 is SYGVKD. V was pared by 10 bases and J by 1 base, with 13 bases between. The CDR3 is made up of 13 amino acids. The CDR3 nucleotides are TGTGCCAGTACCTGGACGCCCCAAGAGACCCAGTACTTC. It is translated as CASTWTPQETQYF.

The chain has TRBV7-2 and TRBJ1-2, with D hard to call. The germline V gene has CDR1 SGHTA and CDR2 FQGNSA. The CDR3 has 12 residues. V lost 4 bases and J lost 5, with 8 bases in between. In DNA form, the CDR3 reads TGTGCCAGCAGCTCCGGGTTTTATGGCTACACCTTC. It yields the protein CASSSGFYGYTF.

V gene TRBV2 combines with J gene TRBJ1-5; weak D call: TRBD1 (6 bases). The germline V and J ends were trimmed by 5 bases and 4 bases, with 9 bases remaining between them. CDR1 is SNHLY, CDR2 FYNNEI, per germline. The CDR3 consists of 13 residues. CDR3 sequence: CASSQGQNQPQHF. Here the CDR3 DNA reads TGTGCCAGCAGTCAAGGACAGAATCAGCCCCAGCATTTT.

The chain recombines TRBV7-6 with TRBJ2-3, with 8 nucleotides matching TRBD2. Germline-derived CDR1 and CDR2 are SGHVS and FNYEAQ. The CDR3 is made up of 15 amino acids. V was clipped by 6 bases and J by 1 base; unmatched bases: 6. CDR3 loop: CASSIPTSGTDTQYF. The DNA for the CDR3 is TGTGCCAGCAGTATCCCGACTAGCGGCACAGATACGCAGTATTTT.

The chain joins TRBV9 to TRBJ2-3; a weak D match, TRBD2 (7 bases). Germline V gene lookup returns CDR1 SGDLS and CDR2 YYNGEE. The CDR3 loop spans 15 amino acids. The germline V and J ends were trimmed by 2 bases and 1 base, with 11 bases remaining between them. CDR3 nucleotides: TGTGCCAGCAGCGTTAGGGGGGGCGGCACAGATACGCAGTATTTT. This gives the protein CASSVRGGGTDTQYF.

In its sample, this clone was seen once. This CDR3 reads CASSQAQGEQYF. CDR3 nucleotides: TGCGCCAGCAGCCAAGCTCAGGGGGAGCAGTACTTC. The genes are TRBV4-1 and TRBJ2-7, with D perhaps matching TRBD1 (6 bases). There are 12 residues in the CDR3. Germline-derived CDR1 and CDR2 are MGHRA and YSYEKL. The V gene lost 1 base and the J gene lost 7 bases, with 8 bases spanning the gap.

V and J are TRBV6-5 and TRBJ1-1, with 7 nucleotides matching TRBD1. The CDR3 is 15 amino acids. Germline V lookup: CDR1 MNHEY, CDR2 SVGAGI. The J segment lost 5 bases and the V segment lost 2 bases, leaving 8 bases of the junction unmatched. CDR3: CASSYTRTGATEAFF. The CDR3 bases are TGTGCCAGCAGTTACACCCGTACAGGGGCAACTGAAGCTTTCTTT.

The chain recombines TRBV7-2 with TRBJ2-7, with TRBD2 matching 9 bases. Germline loops: CDR1 SGHTA, CDR2 FQGNSA. V was pared by 1 base and J by 5 bases, with 6 bases of the junction left unmatched. This CDR3 is built from 15 residues. CDR3 nucleotide sequence: TGTGCCAGCAGCTTAGTCGGACTAGCGAACGACGAGCAGTACTTC. Translating it yields CASSLVGLANDEQYF. The whole variable domain, remainder taken from reference TRBV7-2 and TRBJ2-7, is GAGVSQSPSNKVTEKGKDVELRCDPISGHTALYWYRQSLGQGLEFLIYFQGNSAPDKSGLPSDRFSAERTGGSVSTLTIQRTQQEDSAVYLCASSLVGLANDEQYFGPGTRLTVT.

The chain is built from TRBV19 and TRBJ2-7, with D possibly TRBD1 on 5 matching bases. V lost 10 bases, J lost 5 bases, and 18 bases lay in between. CDR3 length: 13 amino acids. Germline V gene sequence: CDR1 LNHDA, CDR2 SQIVND (reference sequence). CDR3 sequence reads: CATFDRPTNEQYF. The CDR3 region has the DNA TGTGCCACCTTCGACAGACCAACGAACGAGCAGTACTTC.

This clone is classed as medium-sized. This chain links TRBV6-1 with TRBJ2-7; 7 nucleotides align to TRBD1. Germline values: CDR1 MNHNS, CDR2 SASEGT. CDR3 size: 14 residues. Losses at the gene ends were 3 bases for V and 6 bases for J; bases not matched to a gene: 8. CDR3 coding DNA: TGTGCCAGCAGTGACAGGGGGATAGTTTCCGAGCAGTACTTC. Protein: CASSDRGIVSEQYF.

This clone came up a few times. This rearrangement joins TRBV7-2 to TRBJ1-1; 9 positions agree with TRBD1. Germline V gives CDR1 SGHTA, CDR2 FQGNSA. Trimming removed 1 base from V and 5 bases from J; junction bases left unmatched: 5. This CDR3 contains 15 residues. The CDR3 reads CASSLGTGVRTEAFF. The CDR3 DNA reads TGTGCCAGCAGCTTAGGGACAGGGGTACGGACTGAAGCTTTCTTT. The complete variable domain, with remaining parts taken from reference TRBV7-2 and TRBJ1-1, reads GAGVSQSPSNKVTEKGKDVELRCDPISGHTALYWYRQSLGQGLEFLIYFQGNSAPDKSGLPSDRFSAERTGGSVSTLTIQRTQQEDSAVYLCASSLGTGVRTEAFFGQGTRLTVV.

The chain employs TRBV30 and TRBJ1-5; D may be TRBD1 (5 bases). This CDR3 region has 12 residues. V was cut by 6 bases and J by 4 bases, with 10 bases left in between. Germline lookup yields CDR1 GTSNPN and CDR2 SVGIG (reference sequence). CDR3 residues: CACGDRNQPQHF. The DNA for the CDR3 is TGTGCCTGTGGGGACCGAAATCAGCCCCAGCATTTT.

The chain couples TRBV4-3 to TRBJ1-3; no clear D gene. The CDR3 contains 14 residues. CDR1 and CDR2 (germline): LGHNA, YSLEER. Trimming cost V 0 bases and J 0 bases, with 3 bases left between them. CDR3 amino acids: CASSQESSGNTIYF. CDR3 DNA sequence: TGCGCCAGCAGCCAAGAATCCTCTGGAAACACCATATATTTT.

This sequence joins TRBV19 and TRBJ1-2, with a weak D call TRBD1 (5 bases). The length of the CDR3 is 16 residues. Germline V gene data show CDR1 as LNHDA and CDR2 as SQIVND (reference sequence). With 5 bases removed from V and 3 bases from J, the gap between germline ends came to 19 bases. CDR3 region: CASSPGPGWGDYGYTF. In DNA form, the CDR3 reads TGTGCCAGTAGTCCCGGGCCAGGGTGGGGGGACTATGGCTACACCTTC.

This clone was found a few times. This chain joins TRBV5-4 and TRBJ2-1; 7 nucleotides match TRBD1. Germline V lookup: CDR1 SGHNT, CDR2 YYREEE (reference sequence). The CDR3 consists of 16 residues. V gave up 4 bases and J gave up 7 bases; unmatched junction bases: 14. CDR3 loop: CASSPSSQGRLNEQFF. CDR3 DNA sequence: TGTGCCAGCAGCCCCTCGTCACAGGGGAGATTAAATGAGCAGTTCTTC.